The present T cell receptor beta chain was sequenced within a study of lymphopenia after photon versus proton radiotherapy. General study findings and limits: Proton therapy kept repertoires fairly stable, unlike photons, which gained effector/memory cells. Oligoclonal CD8+ Temra expansion after nadir drove photon patients' diversity drop.

The count of this clone is one. Its antigen is unidentified. Method: immunoSEQ multiplex PCR; TCRdb's copy keeps in-frame clones and lacks some. The data contain 52,000 or so clones, roughly 90% of them singletons. The V end was cut by 1 base, the J end by 2 bases, with 11 bases between. The CDR3 is 16 residues long. CDR1 and CDR2 (germline): SEHNR, FQNEAQ (reference sequence). The sample in question was peripheral blood, obtained from a patient treated with photon-based radiotherapy. This sequence originates from a woman in her thirties or forties with cholangiocarcinoma. The chain joins TRBV7-9 to TRBJ2-2; a weak D match, TRBD2 (6 bases). This chain's CDR3 is CASSLEKGLNTGELFF. The CDR3 nucleotides read TGTGCCAGCAGCTTAGAAAAGGGACTCAACACCGGGGAGCTGTTTTTT.